This T cell receptor (beta chain) was retrieved from a study of blood T cell repertoires in COVID-19. For the study at large: The samples span acute and convalescent COVID-19 from the United States, Italy and Spain. T cells, B-cell-depleted T cells, or PBMCs provided the cDNA or gDNA that served as material.

The V and J ends lost 5 bases and 0 bases respectively, with 13 bases between them. Germline CDR1 reads LNHNV; CDR2 reads YYDKDF (reference sequence). The length of the CDR3 is 15 residues. Under the authors' procedure: Reference gene primer amplification gave nucleated cell count estimates. Here immunoSEQ multiplex PCR was the method, and the copy in TCRdb shows in-frame clones only, minus some. The DNA gave D and trimming, while V, J and clone size come from that table. This sample has some 89,000 clones, with about 86% found just once. The source material was peripheral blood. V gene TRBV15 combines with J gene TRBJ1-2; perhaps TRBD1 as D (6 bases). The sequence was collected from a human donor in a cohort sampled during active COVID-19. CDR3 DNA: TGTGCCACCAGCGGCGACAGGTTCGCTAACTATGGCTACACCTTC. Protein product: CATSGDRFANYGYTF.